Each of the 12 T cell receptor beta chains below was sequenced from the same sample in a study of radiotherapy plus CTLA-4 blockade in lung cancer (dated by TCRdb to 2016 to 2019). Library construction relied on the immunoSEQ multiplex PCR assay. In its TCRdb copy, this immuneACCESS table keeps in-frame sequences only and misses some clones. Where compared with another copy, unresolved V genes explain less than half of these, and the others have no known cause. The sample table records about 85,000 clones; approximately 86% of these occur just once. The ten biggest clones cover 2% to 2.5% of the sample. Specimen: peripheral blood, collected from a patient treated with radiotherapy plus ipilimumab. The source is a human donor with non-small cell lung cancer who had a partial response to radiotherapy plus ipilimumab.

The chain has TRBV4-1 and TRBJ1-5, with a weak D call TRBD1 (6 bases). The CDR3 is 15 residues long. Germline V CDR1 and CDR2: MGHRA, YSYEKL. Trimming removed 0 bases from V and 6 bases from J, with 12 bases in between. This chain's CDR3 is CASSQEGQGSQPQHF. DNA for the CDR3: TGCGCCAGCAGCCAAGAGGGGCAGGGGAGTCAGCCCCAGCATTTT.

The V and J genes are TRBV5-8 and TRBJ2-3; weak D call: TRBD2 (6 bases). The CDR3 spans 16 residues. The V gene lost 4 bases and the J gene lost 0 bases, with 15 bases spanning the gap. Per germline, CDR1 SGHTS and CDR2 YDEGEE. CDR3 coding DNA: TGTGCCAGCAGCACCAGGAGGGGTGCTAGCACAGATACGCAGTATTTT. As protein: CASSTRRGASTDTQYF. Full variable domain (outside the CDR3, taken from reference TRBV5-8 and TRBJ2-3): EAGVTQSPTHLIKTRGQQATLRCSPISGHTSVYWYQQALGLGLQFLLWYDEGEERNRGNFPPRFSGRQFPNYSSELNVNALELEDSALYLCASSTRRGASTDTQYFGPGTRLTVL.

The chain has TRBV28 and TRBJ2-3; unclear D gene. Looked up from germline, CDR1 is MDHEN and CDR2 is SYDVKM. The CDR3 is made up of 13 amino acids. V lost 5 bases to trimming and J lost 2 bases, with 8 bases between them. DNA for the CDR3: TGTGCCAGCAGTATTAGTGCCACAGATACGCAGTATTTT. As protein: CASSISATDTQYF. Supplemented by reference TRBV28 and TRBJ2-3, the full variable domain reads DVKVTQSSRYLVKRTGEKVFLECVQDMDHENMFWYRQDPGLGLRLIYFSYDVKMKEKGDIPEGYSVSREKKERFSLILESASTNQTSMYLCASSISATDTQYFGPGTRLTVL.

V and J are TRBV13 and TRBJ1-2; maybe TRBD1 (5 bases). The CDR3 length is 12 residues. The germline gives CDR1 PRHDT, CDR2 FYEKMQ (reference sequence). Trimming stripped 6 bases from V and 5 bases from J, with 10 bases between. CDR3 DNA sequence: TGTGCCAGCAGACCTGGGGGGTATGGCTACACCTTC. Its protein product is CASRPGGYGYTF.

CDR3 coding DNA: TGTGCCAGCAGCTTGGGGACACTGAACACTGAAGCTTTCTTT. Protein sequence: CASSLGTLNTEAFF. The chain combines TRBV5-5 with TRBJ1-1, with D maybe TRBD1 (5 bases). The CDR3 runs to 14 residues. The V gene lost 0 bases and the J gene lost 0 bases, with 6 bases spanning the gap. CDR1 SGHKS and CDR2 YYEKEE come from the germline V gene (reference sequence).

This chain uses TRBV28 with TRBJ2-7; a weak D match, TRBD2 (6 bases). V was cut by 4 bases and J by 3 bases, with 10 bases left in between. Looked up from germline, CDR1 is MDHEN and CDR2 is SYDVKM. The CDR3 runs 13 residues. The DNA of the CDR3 is TGTGCCAGCAGTTGGGTTAGCGGCTACGAGCAGTACTTC. Residues: CASSWVSGYEQYF.

The chain has TRBV7-6 and TRBJ2-2, with D possibly TRBD2 on 6 matching bases. V lost 1 base and J 2 bases, leaving 8 bases between the germline ends. Per the germline V gene, CDR1 is SGHVS and CDR2 is FNYEAQ. The CDR3 sequence is 15 residues long. DNA of the CDR3: TGTGCCAGCAGCTTAGGCGGGGCTAACACCGGGGAGCTGTTTTTT. Its protein is CASSLGGANTGELFF.

This chain links TRBV27 with TRBJ1-3; perhaps TRBD1 as D (5 bases). Trimming pared 7 bases from V and 1 base from J, leaving 11 bases between. The CDR3 length is 14 residues. Germline-derived CDR1 and CDR2 are MNHEY and SMNVEV (reference sequence). CDR3 DNA sequence: TGTGCCAGCAAAAGGGGAGGGTCTGGAAACACCATATATTTT. Translation gives CASKRGGSGNTIYF.

This clone has only one observation. The genes are TRBV27 and TRBJ2-5; weak D call: TRBD1 (6 bases). The J call may be faulty, since TRBJ2-7 better matches the DNA end. From germline, CDR1 is MNHEY and CDR2 SMNVEV (reference sequence). This CDR3 is built from 18 residues. CDR3 protein: CASHRYTPGQKYSYEQYF. The DNA for the CDR3 is TGTGCCAGCCATCGCTATACCCCGGGACAAAAATACTCCTACGAGCAGTACTTC.

The count of this clone is one. The V and J genes are TRBV28 and TRBJ1-2, with 7 positions matching TRBD1. The CDR3 runs 13 residues. Germline lookup yields CDR1 MDHEN and CDR2 SYDVKM. The junction had 4 bases not matched to a gene; V was cut back by 4 bases and J by 5 bases. The CDR3 region has the DNA TGTGCCAGCAGTTCCCAGACAGGGTATGGCTACACCTTC. Its translation is CASSSQTGYGYTF.

The J gene is TRBJ1-5, the V gene TRBV27; D uncertain. V was clipped by 6 bases and J by 0 bases, with 12 bases between them. Germline V gives CDR1 MNHEY, CDR2 SMNVEV (reference sequence). The CDR3 has 15 residues. Written as DNA, the CDR3 is TGTGCCAGCAGCCATGGGCAGAATAGCAATCAGCCCCAGCATTTT. Translating gives CASSHGQNSNQPQHF.

This chain joins TRBV30 and TRBJ1-1; 9 positions agree with TRBD1. Unmatched junction bases numbered 5, after V lost 8 bases and J lost 1 base. The CDR3 sequence is 13 residues long. From germline, CDR1 is GTSNPN and CDR2 SVGIG (reference sequence). CDR3 in amino acids: CAREGQGNTEAFF. Written as DNA, the CDR3 is TGTGCCCGAGAGGGACAGGGGAACACTGAAGCTTTCTTT.